A single T cell receptor beta chain is shown here with its context. Antigen: not known. TCRdb's copy holds only in-frame clones and misses some; the assay was immunoSEQ multiplex PCR. The profile shows under 20,000 clones, under 90% of them singletons. The sample belongs to a study of T cells in narcolepsy. Study-wide background: Enrolled donors included narcolepsy type 1 or type 2 patients and healthy controls.

In germline, CDR1 is SGHNT, CDR2 YYREEE (reference sequence). The CDR3 contains 16 residues. V lost 4 bases, J lost 2 bases, and 19 bases lay in between. The study, taken as a whole, reports: Healthy controls reportedly lacked the autoreactive clonotypes serially found in patients' blood.

Sequencing was performed on memory (CD45RA-) CD4+ T cells from blood. The clonotype was recovered from a human donor in good health. The chain combines TRBV5-4 with TRBJ2-7; D may be TRBD1 or TRBD2 (5 bases each). The CDR3 nucleotides read TGTGCCAGCAGCGCCCCAGGGAGCCTTTTACCCTACGAGCAGTACTTC. Translated: CASSAPGSLLPYEQYF.